This T cell receptor (beta chain) was documented in a study of T cells in Graves' hyperthyroidism and ophthalmopathy. To note about this clonotype: Antigen unknown.

The TCR beta CDR3 regions underwent amplification using RNA transcripts as the source. First-round RT-PCR with HTBI primers amplified the TCR CDR3 region. Using its own MiXCR run on the multiplex PCR reads, TCRdb lists one record per CDR3 protein. Among approximately 400,000 distinct CDR3 sequences listed, around an eighth were seen once. This CDR3 contains 14 residues. Germline-derived CDR1 and CDR2 are SGHKS and YYEKEE (reference sequence). V was clipped by 1 base and J by 6 bases, with 13 bases between them. General observations from the study: In simple terms, a model built on 13 V-J features told ophthalmopathy apart from stable hyperthyroidism.

The V call is TRBV5-5, the J call TRBJ1-1; tentatively, D is TRBD1 (5 bases). Specimen: blood. This clonotype was obtained from a man aged 50 to 60 with Graves' ophthalmopathy. CDR3 DNA sequence: TGTGCCAGCAGCTTGAAGGGCTTGGGGGCTGAAGCTTTCTTT. Translated: CASSLKGLGAEAFF.